This entry lists 20 T cell receptor beta chains sequenced from one sample in a study of control samples from healthy donors and cancer patients. Using immunoSEQ multiplex PCR, the repertoire was profiled, and TCRdb retains in-frame clones only, with some absent. This sample has about 65,000 clones, with 90% found just once. Sample: PBMCs. All receptors come from a woman in her 50s with colorectal cancer.

This clone showed up just a few times. The chain couples TRBV5-5 to TRBJ1-1, with D unresolved. Trimming removed 1 base from V and 0 bases from J, with 16 bases in between. There are 17 residues in the CDR3. Germline assignment: CDR1 SGHKS and CDR2 YYEKEE (reference sequence). The DNA for the CDR3 is TGTGCCAGCAGCTTGTCTCGGGGATTTCTTTTGAACACTGAAGCTTTCTTT. As protein: CASSLSRGFLLNTEAFF.

This chain joins TRBV19 and TRBJ2-7, with D unclear. Germline CDR1 LNHDA, CDR2 SQIVND (reference sequence). Between the trimmed V and J ends, which lost 7 bases and 2 bases, there was a span of 12 bases. The CDR3 loop spans 13 amino acids. As DNA, the CDR3 is TGTGCCAGTAAGTTTGACGGCCCCTACGAGCAGTACTTC. Its protein is CASKFDGPYEQYF. Supplemented by reference TRBV19 and TRBJ2-7, the full variable domain reads DGGITQSPKYLFRKEGQNVTLSCEQNLNHDAMYWYRQDPGQGLRLIYYSQIVNDFQKGDIAEGYSVSREKKESFPLTVTSAQKNPTAFYLCASKFDGPYEQYFGPGTRLTVT.

This clone was seen only a few times. V usage is TRBV2 and J usage is TRBJ1-6; 10 nucleotides match TRBD1. Trimming cost V 6 bases and J 6 bases; bases outside gene matches: 2. CDR1 is SNHLY, CDR2 FYNNEI, per germline. The CDR3 length is 14 residues. The CDR3 nucleotides are TGTGCCAGCAGGGGACAGGGGCGTAATTCACCCCTCCACTTT. Translation gives CASRGQGRNSPLHF.

The rearrangement joins TRBV7-3 to TRBJ2-7; possible D gene TRBD1, 5 bases. With 5 bases removed from V and 8 bases from J, the gap between germline ends came to 16 bases. The CDR3 consists of 13 residues. Germline V CDR1 and CDR2: SGHTA, FQGTGA. The CDR3 DNA is TGTGCCAGCAGCGCAGAAGGACACCGAAAGCAGTACTTC. Protein product: CASSAEGHRKQYF.

The chain carries TRBV9 and TRBJ1-2; unclear D gene. Germline CDR1 is SGDLS and CDR2 is YYNGEE. With 2 bases removed from V and 7 bases from J, the gap between germline ends came to 12 bases. This CDR3 has 13 residues. This CDR3 is CASSVSISGGYTF. DNA for the CDR3: TGTGCCAGCAGCGTGTCCATATCGGGTGGCTACACCTTC.

The chain is built from TRBV19 and TRBJ1-4; D is ambiguous. V was clipped by 5 bases and J by 3 bases, with 13 bases between them. The CDR3 runs to 15 residues. Germline assignment: CDR1 LNHDA and CDR2 SQIVND (reference sequence). The CDR3 bases are TGTGCCAGTAGTGGGAAGGCCTTGGCTAATGAAAAACTGTTTTTT. It codes for CASSGKALANEKLFF. Full variable domain (missing parts from reference TRBV19 and TRBJ1-4): DGGITQSPKYLFRKEGQNVTLSCEQNLNHDAMYWYRQDPGQGLRLIYYSQIVNDFQKGDIAEGYSVSREKKESFPLTVTSAQKNPTAFYLCASSGKALANEKLFFGSGTQLSVL.

This sequence joins TRBV12-3 or TRBV12-4 and TRBJ1-1, with D uncertain. V lost 6 bases to trimming and J lost 5 bases, with 13 bases between them. The CDR3 runs 13 residues. The CDR3 sequence: CASSFTVGTEAFF. DNA of the CDR3: TGTGCCAGCAGCTTCACCGTTGGGACTGAAGCTTTCTTT.

This chain links TRBV6-5 with TRBJ1-4; the D gene is possibly TRBD1 (5 bases). Germline values: CDR1 MNHEY, CDR2 SVGAGI. The CDR3 sequence is 15 residues long. Between the trimmed V and J ends, which lost 7 bases and 6 bases, there was a span of 18 bases. The CDR3 DNA reads as TGTGCCAGCAAAAAACCCGGGGGAGATCATGAAAAACTGTTTTTT. This encodes CASKKPGGDHEKLFF.

The chain recombines TRBV3-1 (or the pseudogene TRBV3-2) with TRBJ2-3; 11 bases match TRBD2. The CDR3 contains 17 residues. The germline gives CDR1 LGHDT, CDR2 YNNKEL (reference sequence). The V and J ends lost 4 bases and 4 bases, in that order; junction bases with no gene match: 10. The CDR3 DNA is TGTGCCAGCAGCCCCTCCTTAGCGGGAGGGAGGGCAGATACGCAGTATTTT. It encodes CASSPSLAGGRADTQYF.

The rearrangement joins TRBV19 to TRBJ1-6, with D hard to call. V was trimmed by 3 bases and J by 2 bases, leaving 11 bases between them. The V gene's germline CDR1 is LNHDA and CDR2 SQIVND (reference sequence). The CDR3 extends over 16 amino acids. CDR3 in DNA: TGTGCCAGTAGTATTTCCGGGGTGGCCTATAATTCACCCCTCCACTTT. Translating gives CASSISGVAYNSPLHF.

CDR3 residues: CASSQGASETQYF. The DNA of the CDR3 is TGTGCCAGTAGTCAGGGGGCGTCGGAGACCCAGTACTTC. The chain employs TRBV19 and TRBJ2-5; 8 positions match TRBD1. The V gene end was trimmed by 5 bases and the J gene end by 5 bases; junction bases not matched to a gene: 4. CDR3 length: 13 residues. Germline CDR1 is LNHDA and CDR2 is SQIVND (reference sequence).

The chain links TRBV27 to TRBJ2-7; a possible D gene is TRBD2 (7 bases). Per germline, CDR1 MNHEY and CDR2 SMNVEV (reference sequence). Trimming stripped 3 bases from V and 0 bases from J, with 12 bases between. The CDR3 runs to 15 residues. The CDR3 spells CASSLGAGVSYEQYF. CDR3 sequence (DNA): TGTGCCAGCAGTTTGGGGGCGGGGGTCTCCTACGAGCAGTACTTC.

The V call is TRBV18, the J call TRBJ1-3, with a tentative D call TRBD1 (5 bases). Germline lookup yields CDR1 KGHSH and CDR2 LQKENI. The CDR3 runs 17 residues. V shed 3 bases and J shed 1 base, with 16 bases lying between them. CDR3 in amino acids: CASSPIRQSSSGNTIYF. CDR3 sequence (DNA): TGTGCCAGCTCACCCATAAGACAGTCTTCTTCTGGAAACACCATATATTTT.

This clone was counted only a few times. This sequence joins TRBV28 and TRBJ2-5; tentatively, D is TRBD2 (6 bases). The germline V gene has CDR1 MDHEN and CDR2 SYDVKM. V was clipped by 1 base and J by 4 bases, with 10 bases between them. This CDR3 spans 14 amino acids. The CDR3 nucleotides read TGTGCCAGCAGTTTATCGGGGGTGGGAGAGACCCAGTACTTC. Residues: CASSLSGVGETQYF.

The DNA of the CDR3 is TGTGCCAGCAGTGATGTTGGGACTAGCGGATCCTACAATGAGCAGTTCTTC. Translation gives CASSDVGTSGSYNEQFF. This sequence joins TRBV2 and TRBJ2-1; the match to TRBD2 covers 11 bases. V trimming: 3 bases; J trimming: 1 base; junction bases outside the gene matches: 5. The CDR3 length is 17 residues. The germline CDR1 and CDR2 sequences are SNHLY and FYNNEI.

This clone appeared a single time. V and J are TRBV7-3 and TRBJ2-1, with 8 bases fitting TRBD2. V shed 2 bases and J 7 bases; nucleotides not matched to a gene: 16. The CDR3 consists of 18 residues. Germline V gene data show CDR1 as SGHTA and CDR2 as FQGTGA. Here the CDR3 reads CASSLYSFSGGPLNEQFF. The CDR3 nucleotides are TGTGCCAGCAGCTTATATTCCTTCAGCGGGGGCCCGCTGAATGAGCAGTTCTTC.

The chain joins TRBV4-2 to TRBJ2-2; D is perhaps TRBD1 (5 bases). The germline V and J ends were trimmed by 3 bases and 4 bases, with 12 bases remaining between them. The CDR3 spans 15 residues. Germline lookup yields CDR1 LGHNA and CDR2 YNFKEQ. The CDR3 region is CASSQVSQGTGELFF. CDR3 nucleotides: TGTGCCAGCAGCCAGGTCTCGCAGGGCACCGGGGAGCTGTTTTTT.

This clone appeared a single time. The rearrangement uses TRBV19 and TRBJ1-2; maybe TRBD1 (6 bases). V was pared by 11 bases and J by 2 bases, with 15 bases between. The length of the CDR3 is 13 residues. In germline, CDR1 is LNHDA, CDR2 SQIVND (reference sequence). In nucleotides, the CDR3 is TGTGCCTCCCGGGACAACGAGAACTATGGCTACACCTTC. It translates to CASRDNENYGYTF. The whole variable domain, filled in from reference TRBV19 and TRBJ1-2, reads DGGITQSPKYLFRKEGQNVTLSCEQNLNHDAMYWYRQDPGQGLRLIYYSQIVNDFQKGDIAEGYSVSREKKESFPLTVTSAQKNPTAFYLCASRDNENYGYTFGSGTRLTVV.

A single count supports this clone. The V gene is TRBV11-3, the J gene TRBJ1-3; tentatively, D is TRBD1 (5 bases). Trimming removed 4 bases at V and 4 bases at J, with 8 bases between. CDR1 SGHNT and CDR2 YENEEA come from the germline V gene. The CDR3 runs to 13 residues. The CDR3 bases are TGTGCCAGCAGCTCAGGGAGGGGAAACACCATATATTTT. This codes for CASSSGRGNTIYF. Together with reference TRBV11-3 and TRBJ1-3, the CDR3 gives the full variable domain: EAGVVQSPRYKIIEKKQPVAFWCNPISGHNTLYWYLQNLGQGPELLIRYENEEAVDDSQLPKDRFSAERLKGVDSTLKIQPAELGDSAVYLCASSSGRGNTIYFGEGSWLTVV.

V is TRBV6-5 and J is TRBJ1-1, with D hard to call. The V gene lost 7 bases and the J gene lost 7 bases, with 16 bases spanning the gap. The CDR3 has 13 amino acids. Germline lookup yields CDR1 MNHEY and CDR2 SVGAGI. The CDR3 nucleotides are TGTGCCAGCACCGAGGCCCCGGCCGGTGAAGCTTTCTTT. Protein: CASTEAPAGEAFF.